This T cell receptor beta chain came from a study of T cell responses to AZD1222 COVID-19 vaccine. Sequencing used immunoSEQ multiplex PCR; TCRdb keeps in-frame clones, though not all of them. The sample shows about 110,000 clones, about nine tenths of them seen only once. The V gene lost 2 bases and the J gene lost 0 bases, with 16 bases spanning the gap. Germline loops: CDR1 MNHNS, CDR2 SASEGT. The length of the CDR3 is 18 residues. The clonotype was recovered from an adult in good health. Sequenced material: peripheral blood, taken on day 0 of AZD1222 vaccination. V gene TRBV6-1 combines with J gene TRBJ2-2; D gene unclear. The CDR3 region is CASSEPDGSLTNTGELFF. CDR3 bases: TGTGCCAGCAGTGAACCTGACGGCTCCCTAACGAACACCGGGGAGCTGTTTTTT.